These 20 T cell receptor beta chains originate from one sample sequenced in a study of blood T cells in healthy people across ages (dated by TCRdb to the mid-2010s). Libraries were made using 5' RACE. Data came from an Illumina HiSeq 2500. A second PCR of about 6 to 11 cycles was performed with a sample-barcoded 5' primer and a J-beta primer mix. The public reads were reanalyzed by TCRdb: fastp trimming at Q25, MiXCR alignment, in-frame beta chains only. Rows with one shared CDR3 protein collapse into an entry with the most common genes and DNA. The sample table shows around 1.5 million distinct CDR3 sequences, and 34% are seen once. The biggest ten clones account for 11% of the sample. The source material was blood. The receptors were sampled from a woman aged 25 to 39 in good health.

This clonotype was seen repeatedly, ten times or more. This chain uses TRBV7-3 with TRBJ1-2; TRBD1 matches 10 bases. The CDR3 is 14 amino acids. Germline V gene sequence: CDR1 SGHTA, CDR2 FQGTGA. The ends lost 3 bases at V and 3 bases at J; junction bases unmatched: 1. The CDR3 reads CASSFGTGDYGYTF. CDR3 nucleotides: TGTGCCAGCAGCTTCGGGACAGGGGACTATGGCTACACCTTC. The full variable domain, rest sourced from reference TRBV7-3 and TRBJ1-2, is GAGVSQTPSNKVTEKGKYVELRCDPISGHTALYWYRQSLGQGPEFLIYFQGTGAADDSGLPNDRFFAVRPEGSVSTLKIQRTERGDSAVYLCASSFGTGDYGYTFGSGTRLTVV.

CDR3 sequence (DNA): TGTGCCAGCAGCTCGACAGTCGGCTACACCTTC. This sequence encodes CASSSTVGYTF. V gene TRBV5-6 combines with J gene TRBJ1-2; D is perhaps TRBD1 (5 bases). CDR1 and CDR2 (germline): SGHDT, YYEEEE. The CDR3 contains 11 residues. The ends were cut back, 3 bases at V and 8 bases at J, with 8 bases in the middle.

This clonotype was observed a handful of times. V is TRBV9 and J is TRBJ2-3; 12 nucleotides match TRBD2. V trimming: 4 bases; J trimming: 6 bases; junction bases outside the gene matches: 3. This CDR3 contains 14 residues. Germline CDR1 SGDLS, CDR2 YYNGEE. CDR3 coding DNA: TGTGCCAGCAGCTTTGGACTAGCGGGGGATACGCAGTATTTT. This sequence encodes CASSFGLAGDTQYF. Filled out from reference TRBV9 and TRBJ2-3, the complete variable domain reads DSGVTQTPKHLITATGQRVTLRCSPRSGDLSVYWYQQSLDQGLQFLIQYYNGEERAKGNILERFSAQQFPDLHSELNLSSLELGDSALYFCASSFGLAGDTQYFGPGTRLTVL.

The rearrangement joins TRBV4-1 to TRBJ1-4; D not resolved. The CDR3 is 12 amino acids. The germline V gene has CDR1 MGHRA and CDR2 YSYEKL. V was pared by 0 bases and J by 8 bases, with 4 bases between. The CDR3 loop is CASSQDTEKLFF. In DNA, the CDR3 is TGCGCCAGCAGCCAAGATACCGAAAAACTGTTTTTT.

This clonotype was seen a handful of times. CDR3 residues: CASQRGIPYEQYF. In DNA form, the CDR3 reads TGTGCCAGCCAACGAGGGATTCCCTACGAGCAGTACTTC. This rearrangement joins TRBV28 to TRBJ2-7; perhaps TRBD2 as D (5 bases). The germline CDR1 and CDR2 sequences are MDHEN and SYDVKM. The CDR3 is 13 residues long. The germline V and J ends were trimmed by 8 bases and 2 bases, with 13 bases remaining between them.

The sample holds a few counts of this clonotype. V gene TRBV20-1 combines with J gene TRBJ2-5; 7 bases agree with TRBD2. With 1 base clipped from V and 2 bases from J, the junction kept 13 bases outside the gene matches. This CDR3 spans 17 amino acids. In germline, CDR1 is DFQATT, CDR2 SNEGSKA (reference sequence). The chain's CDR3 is CSARGGLFAGAQETQYF. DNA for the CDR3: TGCAGTGCTAGAGGGGGCTTATTTGCGGGAGCACAAGAGACCCAGTACTTC.

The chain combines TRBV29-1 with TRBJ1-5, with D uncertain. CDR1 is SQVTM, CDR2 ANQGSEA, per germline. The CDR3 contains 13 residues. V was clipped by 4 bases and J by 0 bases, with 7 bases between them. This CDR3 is CSVATDSNQPQHF. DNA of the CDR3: TGCAGCGTTGCTACAGATAGCAATCAGCCCCAGCATTTT.

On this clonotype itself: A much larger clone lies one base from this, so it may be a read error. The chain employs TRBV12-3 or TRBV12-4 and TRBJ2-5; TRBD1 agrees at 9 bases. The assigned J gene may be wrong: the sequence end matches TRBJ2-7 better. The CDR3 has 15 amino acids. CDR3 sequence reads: CASSLGIGTGREQYF. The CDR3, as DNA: TGTGCCAGCAGTTTAGGAATCGGGACAGGGCGCGAGCAGTACTTC.

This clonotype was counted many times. The CDR3 region has the DNA TGTGCCAGCAGCGTCAGGGTCGTCACCGGGGAGCTGTTTTTT. As protein: CASSVRVVTGELFF. The genes are TRBV12-3 or TRBV12-4 and TRBJ2-2; D possibly corresponds to TRBD1 (5 bases). The CDR3 loop spans 14 amino acids. V was clipped by 6 bases and J by 4 bases, with 12 bases between them.

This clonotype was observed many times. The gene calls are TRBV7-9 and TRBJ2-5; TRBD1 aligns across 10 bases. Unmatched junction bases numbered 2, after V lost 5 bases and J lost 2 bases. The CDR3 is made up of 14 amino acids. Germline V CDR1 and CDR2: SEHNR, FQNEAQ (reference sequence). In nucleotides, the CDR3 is TGTGCCAGCAGCGAGGACAGGGGGCAAGAGACCCAGTACTTC. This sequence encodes CASSEDRGQETQYF.

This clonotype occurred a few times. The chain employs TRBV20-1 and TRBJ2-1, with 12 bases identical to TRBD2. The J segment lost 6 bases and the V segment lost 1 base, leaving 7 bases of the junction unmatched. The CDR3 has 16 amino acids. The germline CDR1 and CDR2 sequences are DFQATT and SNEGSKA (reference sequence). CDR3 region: CSARVVSSGRANEQFF. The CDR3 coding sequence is TGCAGTGCTAGAGTAGTGTCTAGCGGGAGGGCCAATGAGCAGTTCTTC.

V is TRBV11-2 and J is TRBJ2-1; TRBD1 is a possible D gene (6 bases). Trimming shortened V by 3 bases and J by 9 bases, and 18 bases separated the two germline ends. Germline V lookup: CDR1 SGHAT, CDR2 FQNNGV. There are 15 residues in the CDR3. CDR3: CASSLAGTMESEQFF. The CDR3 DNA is TGTGCCAGCAGCTTGGCCGGGACAATGGAAAGTGAGCAGTTCTTC. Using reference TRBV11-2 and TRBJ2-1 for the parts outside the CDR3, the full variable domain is EAGVAQSPRYKIIEKRQSVAFWCNPISGHATLYWYQQILGQGPKLLIQFQNNGVVDDSQLPKDRFSAERLKGVDSTLKIQPAKLEDSAVYLCASSLAGTMESEQFFGPGTRLTVL.

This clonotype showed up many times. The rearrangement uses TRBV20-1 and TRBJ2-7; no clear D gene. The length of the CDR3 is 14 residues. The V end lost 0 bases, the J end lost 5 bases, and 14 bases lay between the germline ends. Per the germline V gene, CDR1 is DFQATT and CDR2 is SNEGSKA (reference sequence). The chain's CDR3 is CSARDRLGNHEQYF. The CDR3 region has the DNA TGCAGTGCTAGAGATCGTCTAGGGAATCACGAGCAGTACTTC.

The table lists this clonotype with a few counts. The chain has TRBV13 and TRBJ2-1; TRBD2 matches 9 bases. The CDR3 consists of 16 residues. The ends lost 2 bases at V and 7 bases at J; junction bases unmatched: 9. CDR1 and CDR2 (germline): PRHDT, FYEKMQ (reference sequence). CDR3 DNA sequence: TGTGCCAGCAGCTTACGAGGGGTTCTAGCGGGAAATGAGCAGTTCTTC. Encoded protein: CASSLRGVLAGNEQFF.

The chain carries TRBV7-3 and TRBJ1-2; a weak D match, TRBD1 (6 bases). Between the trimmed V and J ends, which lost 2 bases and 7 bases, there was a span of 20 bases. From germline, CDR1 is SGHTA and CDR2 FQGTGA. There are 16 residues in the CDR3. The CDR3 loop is CASSLLGTPLSGGYTF. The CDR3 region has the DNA TGTGCCAGCAGCTTATTGGGGACACCTCTTAGCGGTGGCTACACCTTC.

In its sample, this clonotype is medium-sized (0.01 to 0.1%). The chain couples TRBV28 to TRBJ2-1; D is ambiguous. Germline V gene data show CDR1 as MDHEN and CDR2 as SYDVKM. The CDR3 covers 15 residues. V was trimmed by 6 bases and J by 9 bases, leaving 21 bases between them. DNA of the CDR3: TGTGCCAGCAGCGCGTTTATATTTAGGGCTAGTGAGCAGTTCTTC. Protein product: CASSAFIFRASEQFF. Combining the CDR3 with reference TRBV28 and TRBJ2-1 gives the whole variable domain DVKVTQSSRYLVKRTGEKVFLECVQDMDHENMFWYRQDPGLGLRLIYFSYDVKMKEKGDIPEGYSVSREKKERFSLILESASTNQTSMYLCASSAFIFRASEQFFGPGTRLTVL.

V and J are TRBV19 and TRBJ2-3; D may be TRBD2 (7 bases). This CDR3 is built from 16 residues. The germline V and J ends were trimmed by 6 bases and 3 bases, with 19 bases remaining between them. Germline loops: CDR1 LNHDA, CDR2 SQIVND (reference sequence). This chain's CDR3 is CASSRWGGPMTDTQYF. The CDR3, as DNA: TGTGCCAGTAGCCGCTGGGGGGGGCCGATGACAGATACGCAGTATTTT.

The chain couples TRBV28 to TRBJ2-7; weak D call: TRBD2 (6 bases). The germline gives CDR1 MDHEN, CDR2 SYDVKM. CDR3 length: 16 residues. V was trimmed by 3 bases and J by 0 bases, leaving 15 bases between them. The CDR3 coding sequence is TGTGCCAGCAGTTTGACGGAGGGAGCCCCCTCCTACGAGCAGTACTTC. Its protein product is CASSLTEGAPSYEQYF.

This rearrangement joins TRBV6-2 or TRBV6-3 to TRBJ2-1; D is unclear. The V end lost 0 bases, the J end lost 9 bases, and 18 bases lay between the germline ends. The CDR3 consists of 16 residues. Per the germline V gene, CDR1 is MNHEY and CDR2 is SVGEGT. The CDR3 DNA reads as TGTGCCAGCAGTTACTCCGCGGCCTACCACCTAGGTGAGCAGTTCTTC. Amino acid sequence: CASSYSAAYHLGEQFF.

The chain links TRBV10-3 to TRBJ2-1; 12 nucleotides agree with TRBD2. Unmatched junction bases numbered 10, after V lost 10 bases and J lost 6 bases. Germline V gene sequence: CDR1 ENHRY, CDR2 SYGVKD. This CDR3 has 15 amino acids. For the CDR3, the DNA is TGTGCCACTGCGGGAACTAGCGGGAGGATCAATGAGCAGTTCTTC. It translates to CATAGTSGRINEQFF.